This TCR beta chain was found in a study of blood T cell repertoires in COVID-19. Study-level information: Researchers got acute and convalescent COVID-19 samples from the United States, Italy and Spain. Sample material is recorded as cDNA or gDNA derived from T cells, B-cell-depleted T cells, or PBMCs.

Measured with immunoSEQ multiplex PCR; TCRdb has only the in-frame clones, and not every one. In the table there are approximately 130,000 clones, 88% of which are singletons. V was trimmed by 0 bases and J by 1 base, leaving 8 bases between them. Germline CDR1 SGHDN, CDR2 FVKESK. The CDR3 has 15 amino acids. The V gene is TRBV14, the J gene TRBJ2-3; D might be TRBD1 (6 bases). This receptor was obtained from a human donor in a cohort sampled during active COVID-19. The sequenced sample consisted of peripheral blood. CDR3 nucleotides: TGTGCCAGCAGCCAAGAGGGACAACGCACAGATACGCAGTATTTT. Its translation is CASSQEGQRTDTQYF.